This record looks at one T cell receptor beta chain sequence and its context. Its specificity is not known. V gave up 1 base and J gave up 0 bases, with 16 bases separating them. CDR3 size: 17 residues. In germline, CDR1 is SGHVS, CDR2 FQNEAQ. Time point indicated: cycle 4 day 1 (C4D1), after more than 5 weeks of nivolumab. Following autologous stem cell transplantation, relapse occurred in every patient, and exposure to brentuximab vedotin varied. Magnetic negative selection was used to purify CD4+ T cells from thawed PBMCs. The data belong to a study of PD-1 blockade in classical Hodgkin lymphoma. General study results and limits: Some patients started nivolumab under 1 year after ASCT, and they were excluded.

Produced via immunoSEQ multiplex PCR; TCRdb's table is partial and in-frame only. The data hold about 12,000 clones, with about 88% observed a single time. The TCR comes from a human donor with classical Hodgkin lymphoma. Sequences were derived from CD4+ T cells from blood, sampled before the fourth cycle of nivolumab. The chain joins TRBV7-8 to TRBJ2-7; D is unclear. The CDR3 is CASSLVIVPTASYEQYF. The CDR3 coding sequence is TGTGCCAGCAGCTTAGTAATAGTGCCCACGGCCTCCTACGAGCAGTACTTC.